This note documents a single T cell receptor (beta chain) sequence. As yet, its antigen is unknown. This specimen comes from a study of cytomegalovirus exposure and HLA in healthy donors. Whole-study findings and limits: In a later analysis, V- and J-gene trimming of beta chains associated with a DCLRE1C missense variant, replicated independently.

The CDR3 is 17 residues long. CDR1 is KGHSH, CDR2 LQKENI, per germline. Trimming removed 3 bases at V and 8 bases at J, with 22 bases between. It was with 60 Vbeta and 13 Jbeta primers that the PCR ran. Clones were read by immunoSEQ multiplex PCR, and TCRdb kept only the in-frame ones, dropping some. The table has approximately 97,000 clones, approximately 87% seen once; the top ten hold just over 2.5%. The rearrangement joins TRBV18 to TRBJ1-4, with a weak D call TRBD1 (5 bases). Sample: PBMCs. The source is a man aged 40-55 years in good health and CMV-seronegative. For the CDR3, the DNA is TGTGCCAGCTCACCCCCATCATCACAAGGGGTAGTCGAAAAACTGTTTTTT. Translated, it gives CASSPPSSQGVVEKLFF.